The 4 T cell receptor beta chains below were found in one sample sequenced in a study of OX40 agonist ivuxolimab in advanced cancers. Some clones are missing from TCRdb's copy, which holds only in-frame ones; the method was immunoSEQ multiplex PCR. This table has tens of thousands of clones, more than 85% appearing once. This specimen consisted of CD4+ or CD8+ T cells sorted from blood, obtained in a trial of the OX40 agonist ivuxolimab. These receptor sequences come from an adult with an advanced solid tumor such as melanoma, head and neck, liver or kidney cancer.

The V gene is TRBV7-8, the J gene TRBJ2-7, with 10 positions matching TRBD2. This CDR3 region has 16 residues. The junction had 4 bases not matched to a gene; V was cut back by 0 bases and J by 2 bases. Germline CDR1 is SGHVS and CDR2 is FQNEAQ. The CDR3 DNA is TGTGCCAGCAGCTTAGCCACTAGCGGGGCCCCCTACGAGCAGTACTTC. Encoded protein: CASSLATSGAPYEQYF.

V gene TRBV5-1 combines with J gene TRBJ2-7, with TRBD2 as a possible D gene (6 bases). CDR3 length: 13 residues. Germline lookup yields CDR1 SGHRS and CDR2 YFSETQ. Trimming took 6 bases from V and 7 from J, leaving 17 bases between them. DNA for the CDR3: TGCGCCAGCACCCTGGCGGGAACTCGGGAGCAGTACTTC. As protein: CASTLAGTREQYF.

V and J are TRBV28 and TRBJ1-1, with D perhaps matching TRBD1 (5 bases). This CDR3 is built from 13 residues. The germline V gene has CDR1 MDHEN and CDR2 SYDVKM. The ends were cut back, 7 bases at V and 4 bases at J, with 13 bases in the middle. The CDR3 is CASTPRQGTEAFF. The CDR3 nucleotides read TGTGCCAGCACCCCGAGGCAGGGCACTGAAGCTTTCTTT.

The genes are TRBV6-5 and TRBJ2-7; 9 nucleotides align to TRBD1. In germline, CDR1 is MNHEY, CDR2 SVGAGI. The CDR3 is made up of 14 amino acids. The ends lost 8 bases at V and 5 bases at J; junction bases unmatched: 10. DNA of the CDR3: TGTGCCAGCCAACAGGGGGCCCTCCTGAACGAGCAGTACTTC. Amino acid sequence: CASQQGALLNEQYF.